These 12 T cell receptor beta chains were all obtained from the same sample, sequenced in a study of identical twins. In TCRdb, the 5' RACE reads were re-called with MiXCR into one record per CDR3 protein. Here the sample spans fewer than 250,000 distinct CDR3 sequences, 7.5% being singletons. In addition, the sample was reused for a study of yellow fever vaccine responses in identical twins.

The sample taken for sequencing was memory (CD45RO+) T cells sorted from blood. Every receptor here comes from a woman aged 18-35 years in good health.

This clonotype was recorded at least ten times. The J gene is TRBJ2-3, the V gene TRBV6-4; maybe TRBD1 (6 bases). There are 15 residues in the CDR3. From germline, CDR1 is MRHNA and CDR2 SNTAGT. Deletions cut 6 bases from V and 6 bases from J, with 19 bases between. For the CDR3, the DNA is TGTGCCAGCAGAATAACTCGACAGGCTGGGGATACGCAGTATTTT. It specifies CASRITRQAGDTQYF.

This clonotype has just a few counts. CDR3 bases: TGTGCCAGCAGCGACGGGACAGGGTCAGGGAATGAGCAGTTCTTC. Amino acids: CASSDGTGSGNEQFF. The genes are TRBV6-2 or TRBV6-3 and TRBJ2-1, with TRBD1 matching over 9 bases. J was trimmed by 7 bases and V by 6 bases; bases with no gene match: 10. This CDR3 region has 15 residues. Per the germline V gene, CDR1 is MNHEY and CDR2 is SVGEGT.

V gene TRBV24-1 combines with J gene TRBJ1-5; D remains ambiguous. V dropped 12 bases and J dropped 11 bases, with 10 bases sitting between them. This CDR3 region has 9 residues. CDR1 is KGHDR, CDR2 SFDVKD, per germline. The CDR3 bases are TGTGCCTGCAACCGGGCCCAGCATTTT. Translated, it gives CACNRAQHF.

This clonotype was counted ten times or more. The chain uses TRBV27 and TRBJ1-5, with D possibly matching TRBD1 (5 bases). V dropped 5 bases and J dropped 4 bases, with 9 bases sitting between them. The germline CDR1 and CDR2 sequences are MNHEY and SMNVEV (reference sequence). CDR3 length: 13 amino acids. CDR3 region: CASSLDRNQPQHF. The DNA of the CDR3 is TGTGCCAGCAGTCTAGACAGAAATCAGCCCCAGCATTTT.

This clonotype was recorded many times. CDR3 sequence (DNA): TGTGCCAGCAGTTATAATCAGGGGATACATGAAGCTTTCTTT. Translated, it gives CASSYNQGIHEAFF. The rearrangement joins TRBV7-9 to TRBJ1-1; TRBD1 might be the D (6 bases). Germline-derived CDR1 and CDR2 are SEHNR and FQNEAQ (reference sequence). The CDR3 has 14 residues. Trimming removed 6 bases from V and 7 bases from J, with 18 bases in between.

Many counts were recorded for this clonotype. The chain is built from TRBV6-1 and TRBJ2-4; 10 positions match TRBD1. Germline loops: CDR1 MNHNS, CDR2 SASEGT. V lost 10 bases to trimming and J lost 8 bases; unmatched junction nucleotides: 14. The CDR3 sequence is 15 residues long. CDR3: CATSPRDRGRDIQYF. The CDR3 DNA sequence: TGTGCCACCTCTCCCCGGGACAGGGGACGAGACATTCAGTACTTC.

About this clonotype: One junction end does not reproduce the germline sequence, and a read error may be involved. The V gene is TRBV20-1, the J gene TRBJ2-1; 8 bases are shared with TRBD2. The CDR3 spans 15 residues. The V gene's germline CDR1 is DFQATT and CDR2 SNEGSKA (reference sequence). CDR3 sequence: CSATIAGLPYNEHFF. The CDR3, as DNA: TGCAGTGCTACCATAGCGGGGCTTCCATACAATGAGCACTTCTTC.

The J gene is TRBJ1-5, the V gene TRBV7-2; possible D gene TRBD1, 5 bases. Trimming cost V 2 bases and J 5 bases, with 10 bases left between them. Germline-derived CDR1 and CDR2 are SGHTA and FQGNSA. The CDR3 runs to 14 residues. DNA of the CDR3: TGTGCCAGCAGCTTAAGGGCAGGGTATCAGCCCCAGCATTTT. It translates to CASSLRAGYQPQHF.

This clonotype was recorded a few times. V is TRBV11-1 and J is TRBJ2-3; TRBD2 matches 10 bases. Trimming removed 5 bases from V and 0 bases from J; junction bases left unmatched: 11. The CDR3 consists of 18 residues. Germline V gene sequence: CDR1 SGHAT, CDR2 FQDESV (reference sequence). This CDR3 is CASSPRPLAGVSTDTQYF. DNA of the CDR3: TGTGCCAGCAGCCCCCGCCCTCTAGCGGGGGTTAGCACAGATACGCAGTATTTT.

This clonotype was detected ten times or more. The J gene is TRBJ2-1, the V gene TRBV12-3 or TRBV12-4; 8 bases map to TRBD2. V was clipped by 3 bases and J by 8 bases; unmatched bases: 9. The CDR3 totals 15 residues. The chain's CDR3 is CASSFRGTSSDEQFF. In nucleotides, the CDR3 is TGTGCCAGCAGTTTCCGGGGGACTAGTTCCGATGAGCAGTTCTTC.

This clonotype was found a few times. The V and J genes are TRBV29-1 and TRBJ2-5; 10 nucleotides agree with TRBD2. The CDR3 runs 15 residues. J gave up 7 bases and V 3 bases, and 11 bases lay outside the gene matches. Germline-derived CDR1 and CDR2 are SQVTM and ANQGSEA. The CDR3 DNA is TGCAGCGTTGATCGTTCTAGCGGGAGTGGCGGGACCCAGTACTTC. This encodes CSVDRSSGSGGTQYF.

This clonotype was seen a few times. The gene calls are TRBV20-1 and TRBJ2-7; the match to TRBD2 covers 11 bases. The CDR3 runs to 14 residues. Germline V gene sequence: CDR1 DFQATT, CDR2 SNEGSKA (reference sequence). V trimming: 4 bases; J trimming: 4 bases; junction bases outside the gene matches: 6. Here the CDR3 DNA reads TGCAGTGCTACGAAGACTAGCGGGGCATACGAGCAGTACTTC. It codes for CSATKTSGAYEQYF.